This TCR beta chain was captured in a study of cytomegalovirus exposure and HLA in healthy donors. In the study overall: About 180 million T cells yielded roughly 120 million unique TCR beta sequences, as an earlier analysis found. Findings and limits, study-wide: Three CMV-associated chains proved CMV antigen-specific in vitro. With further analysis later on, most CMV-associated TCR beta chains appeared HLA-restricted.

60 Vbeta and 13 Jbeta primers were used in PCR. Here immunoSEQ multiplex PCR was the method, and the copy in TCRdb shows in-frame clones only, minus some. The table has about 140,000 clones, 80% seen once. About this clone itself: Its target is not known.

Germline V gene lookup returns CDR1 MDHEN and CDR2 SYDVKM. V lost 3 bases and J lost 14; bases outside the gene matches: 11. The CDR3 spans 14 residues. The sequence came from a woman aged 25 to 39 in good health and CMV-seronegative. The chain uses TRBV28 and TRBJ1-2; 11 bases are a match to TRBD1. Sequencing input: PBMCs. The CDR3 loop is CASSFSDRGLEGTF. The CDR3 bases are TGTGCCAGCAGTTTCTCGGACAGGGGGCTGGAAGGTACCTTC.